One and the same sample provided the 9 T cell receptor beta chains below, sequenced in a study of shared clonotypes between healthy human individuals. TCRdb keeps only in-frame clones here, not all; method: immunoSEQ multiplex PCR. The data contain around 2,000,000 clones, about 94% of them singletons. Naive-designated CD8 cells lacked CD45RO, were positively enriched for CCR7, and omitted terminally differentiated effector memory CD45RA+ cells. The sequenced sample consisted of naive CD8+ T cells sorted from blood. These receptors were obtained from a man aged 18-30 years in good health.

V gene TRBV6-6 combines with J gene TRBJ2-1; the match to TRBD1 covers 9 bases. Germline V gives CDR1 MNHNY, CDR2 SVGAGI (reference sequence). The trim removed 0 bases at V and 4 bases at J, leaving 4 bases unmatched. The CDR3 covers 16 residues. The CDR3 reads CASSYSTGGFYNEQFF. In nucleotides, the CDR3 is TGTGCCAGCAGTTACTCGACAGGGGGTTTTTACAATGAGCAGTTCTTC.

This rearrangement joins TRBV6-5 to TRBJ1-2; TRBD1 matches 7 bases. The trim removed 7 bases at V and 6 bases at J, leaving 8 bases unmatched. Germline V CDR1 and CDR2: MNHEY, SVGAGI. This CDR3 has 13 amino acids. The DNA of the CDR3 is TGTGCCAGCACCTCGGACAGGCAAAATGGCTACACCTTC. As protein: CASTSDRQNGYTF.

The chain uses TRBV4-1 and TRBJ2-3; D is uncertain. The ends were cut back, 3 bases at V and 6 bases at J, with 16 bases in the middle. Per germline, CDR1 MGHRA and CDR2 YSYEKL. CDR3 length: 15 residues. The CDR3 bases are TGCGCCAGCAGCCACCGGCAGCAGACTTTGGATACGCAGTATTTT. It specifies CASSHRQQTLDTQYF.

The chain employs TRBV10-3 and TRBJ2-7; no reliable D call. Germline V CDR1 and CDR2: ENHRY, SYGVKD. The CDR3 sequence is 12 residues long. Deletions cut 8 bases from V and 2 bases from J, with 10 bases between. CDR3 in DNA: TGTGCCATCGGAGAGACAACCTACGAGCAGTACTTC. Translation: CAIGETTYEQYF.

The CDR3 is CASIPDVPSGELFF. The DNA of the CDR3 is TGTGCCTCCATTCCGGACGTCCCAAGCGGGGAGCTGTTTTTT. The chain uses TRBV19 and TRBJ2-2; no firm D call. Trimming cost V 11 bases and J 7 bases, with 20 bases left between them. CDR3 length equals 14 residues. CDR1 and CDR2 from the germline V gene are LNHDA and SQIVND (reference sequence). The full variable domain, with the rest looked up from reference TRBV19 and TRBJ2-2, is DGGITQSPKYLFRKEGQNVTLSCEQNLNHDAMYWYRQDPGQGLRLIYYSQIVNDFQKGDIAEGYSVSREKKESFPLTVTSAQKNPTAFYLCASIPDVPSGELFFGEGSRLTVL.

J is TRBJ2-5 and V is TRBV7-9, with D tentatively TRBD1 or TRBD2 (6 bases each). This CDR3 is 15 amino acids long. Germline CDR1 reads SEHNR; CDR2 reads FQNEAQ (reference sequence). Trimming cost V 2 bases and J 5 bases, with 15 bases left between them. The CDR3 DNA is TGTGCCAGCAGCTTATGGGATACAGGGAGGGAGACCCAGTACTTC. Its protein is CASSLWDTGRETQYF.

V and J are TRBV6-6 and TRBJ2-1, with unresolved D. V shed 4 bases and J shed 5 bases, with 6 bases lying between them. CDR3 length equals 12 residues. Germline-derived CDR1 and CDR2 are MNHNY and SVGAGI (reference sequence). CDR3 loop: CASSSTDNEQFF. The CDR3 coding sequence is TGTGCCAGCAGTTCTACCGACAATGAGCAGTTCTTC.

Only one count was recorded for this clone. This chain joins TRBV7-9 and TRBJ1-1, with D uncertain. The CDR3 spans 14 residues. Germline V gene lookup returns CDR1 SEHNR and CDR2 FQNEAQ (reference sequence). Between the trimmed V and J ends, which lost 0 bases and 1 base, there was a span of 6 bases. This chain's CDR3 is CASSLAGQNTEAFF. DNA for the CDR3: TGTGCCAGCAGCTTAGCGGGCCAGAACACTGAAGCTTTCTTT. Looking up the rest from reference TRBV7-9 and TRBJ1-1 gives the full variable domain: DTGVSQNPRHKITKRGQNVTFRCDPISEHNRLYWYRQTLGQGPEFLTYFQNEAQLEKSRLLSDRFSAERPKGSFSTLEIQRTEQGDSAMYLCASSLAGQNTEAFFGQGTRLTVV.

This chain joins TRBV4-3 and TRBJ2-2, with TRBD1 as a possible D gene (6 bases). V dropped 3 bases and J dropped 5 bases, with 10 bases sitting between them. In germline, CDR1 is LGHNA, CDR2 YSLEER. This CDR3 has 14 amino acids. CDR3 bases: TGCGCCAGCAGCCAGTCAGGGGATACCGGGGAGCTGTTTTTT. Translating gives CASSQSGDTGELFF.